This entry lists 8 T cell receptor beta chains sequenced from one sample in a study of T cell responses to AZD1222 COVID-19 vaccine. Sequencing was performed with immunoSEQ multiplex PCR; in TCRdb, only in-frame clones are kept and a portion is missing. The repertoire holds roughly 110,000 clones, with around nine tenths as singletons. This specimen consisted of peripheral blood, obtained on day 0 of AZD1222 vaccination. These receptor sequences come from an adult in good health.

The chain joins TRBV11-3 to TRBJ2-1; tentative D call: TRBD2 (5 bases). Germline CDR1 SGHNT, CDR2 YENEEA. The germline V and J ends were trimmed by 0 bases and 4 bases, with 7 bases remaining between them. This CDR3 spans 14 amino acids. The CDR3 is CASSLDPGYNEQFF. The CDR3 nucleotides are TGTGCCAGCAGCTTAGATCCGGGATACAATGAGCAGTTCTTC.

On this clone: One junction end disagrees with the germline gene, perhaps due to a read error. The rearrangement uses TRBV7-6 and TRBJ2-1; D might be TRBD1 (6 bases). CDR3 length: 16 residues. Germline CDR1 reads SGHVS; CDR2 reads FNYEAQ. The CDR3 region has the DNA TGTGCCAACAGCTCCCCCCAGGACAGACTCTACAATGAGCAGTTCTTC. This translates into CANSSPQDRLYNEQFF.

In this sample, this clone turned up once. V is TRBV7-9 and J is TRBJ1-2, with unresolved D. V dropped 4 bases and J dropped 5 bases, with 11 bases sitting between them. This CDR3 region has 13 residues. Germline CDR1 and CDR2: SEHNR and FQNEAQ (reference sequence). CDR3 nucleotides: TGTGCCAGCAGCTCCGGACCGAGTTATGGCTACACCTTC. Its protein product is CASSSGPSYGYTF. Variable domain in full (rest from reference TRBV7-9 and TRBJ1-2): DTGVSQNPRHKITKRGQNVTFRCDPISEHNRLYWYRQTLGQGPEFLTYFQNEAQLEKSRLLSDRFSAERPKGSFSTLEIQRTEQGDSAMYLCASSSGPSYGYTFGSGTRLTVV.

The rearrangement joins TRBV9 to TRBJ2-3, with D maybe TRBD1 (5 bases). The germline CDR1 and CDR2 sequences are SGDLS and YYNGEE. Trimming took 4 bases from V and 1 from J, leaving 10 bases between them. The length of the CDR3 is 14 residues. The CDR3, as DNA: TGTGCCAGCAGCCAACTGACAGGCACAGATACGCAGTATTTT. This sequence encodes CASSQLTGTDTQYF.

This chain uses TRBV5-4 with TRBJ1-1; no firm D call. V shed 6 bases and J shed 1 base, with 10 bases lying between them. This CDR3 spans 13 amino acids. Germline CDR1 reads SGHNT; CDR2 reads YYREEE (reference sequence). The CDR3: CASTFSANTEAFF. In nucleotides, the CDR3 is TGTGCCAGCACCTTTTCTGCGAACACTGAAGCTTTCTTT.

In this sample, this clone turned up once. One end of the junction is discordant with germline, which a read error may explain. The chain joins TRBV2 to TRBJ1-4; D is possibly TRBD1 (5 bases). The CDR3 covers 12 residues. Germline V gene lookup returns CDR1 SNHLY and CDR2 FYNNEI. Here the CDR3 reads CASSVGARPQLF. The DNA of the CDR3 is TGTGCCAGCAGTGTCGGGGCCAGGCCGCAACTTTTT.

The rearrangement uses TRBV6-2 or TRBV6-3 and TRBJ1-5; D is ambiguous. The V gene lost 2 bases and the J gene lost 5 bases, with 16 bases spanning the gap. From germline, CDR1 is MNHEY and CDR2 SVGEGT. The CDR3 is 16 residues long. CDR3 coding DNA: TGTGCCAGCAGTTACGCCCCACAGCTGGTCGATCAGCCCCAGCATTTT. Protein product: CASSYAPQLVDQPQHF.

This chain links TRBV18 with TRBJ1-2; TRBD1 might be the D (5 bases). Germline V gene data show CDR1 as KGHSH and CDR2 as LQKENI. This CDR3 contains 15 residues. The ends were cut back, 3 bases at V and 2 bases at J, with 13 bases in the middle. CDR3 protein: CASSPQGYPNYGYTF. The CDR3 bases are TGTGCCAGCTCACCCCAGGGATACCCAAACTATGGCTACACCTTC.